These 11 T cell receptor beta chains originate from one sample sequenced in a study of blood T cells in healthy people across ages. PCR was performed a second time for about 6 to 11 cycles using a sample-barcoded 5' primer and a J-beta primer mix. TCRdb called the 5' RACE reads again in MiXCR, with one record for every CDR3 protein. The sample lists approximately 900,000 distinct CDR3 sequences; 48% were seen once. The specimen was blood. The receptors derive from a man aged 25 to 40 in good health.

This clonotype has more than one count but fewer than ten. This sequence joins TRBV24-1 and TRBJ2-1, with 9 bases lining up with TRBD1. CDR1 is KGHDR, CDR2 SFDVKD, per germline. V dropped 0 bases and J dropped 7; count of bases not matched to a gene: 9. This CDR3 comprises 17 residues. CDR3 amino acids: CATSDLQDRGSVNEQFF. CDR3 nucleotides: TGTGCCACCAGTGATTTGCAGGACAGGGGTAGTGTTAATGAGCAGTTCTTC.

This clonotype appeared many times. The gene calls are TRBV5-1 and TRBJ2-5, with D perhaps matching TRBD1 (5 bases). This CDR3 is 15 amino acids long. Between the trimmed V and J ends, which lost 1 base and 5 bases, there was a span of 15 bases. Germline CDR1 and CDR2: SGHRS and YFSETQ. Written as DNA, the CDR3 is TGCGCCAGCAGCTTGATCGGCAGGGCGGAGGAGACCCAGTACTTC. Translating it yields CASSLIGRAEETQYF.

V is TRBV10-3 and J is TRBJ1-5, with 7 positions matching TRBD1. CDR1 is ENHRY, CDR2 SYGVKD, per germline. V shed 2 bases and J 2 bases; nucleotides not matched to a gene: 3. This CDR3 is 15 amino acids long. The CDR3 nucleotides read TGTGCCATCAGTGAGGACAGGGTTGGCAATCAGCCCCAGCATTTT. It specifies CAISEDRVGNQPQHF.

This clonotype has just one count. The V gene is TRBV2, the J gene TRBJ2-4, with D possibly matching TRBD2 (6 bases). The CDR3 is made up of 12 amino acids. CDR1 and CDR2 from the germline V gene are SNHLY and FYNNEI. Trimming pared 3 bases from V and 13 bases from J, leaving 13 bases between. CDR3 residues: CASSEAPGEQYF. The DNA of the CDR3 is TGTGCCAGCAGTGAGGCTCCGGGGGAGCAGTACTTC.

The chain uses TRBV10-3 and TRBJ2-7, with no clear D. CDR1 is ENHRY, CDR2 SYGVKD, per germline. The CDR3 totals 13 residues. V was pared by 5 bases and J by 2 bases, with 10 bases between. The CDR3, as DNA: TGTGCCATCAGTCCCCCCTACACCTACGAGCAGTACTTC. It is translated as CAISPPYTYEQYF.

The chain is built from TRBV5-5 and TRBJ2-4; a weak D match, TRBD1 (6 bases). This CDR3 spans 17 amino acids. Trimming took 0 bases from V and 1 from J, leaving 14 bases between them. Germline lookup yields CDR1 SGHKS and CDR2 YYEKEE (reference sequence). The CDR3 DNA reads TGTGCCAGCAGCTTGGTGGGGGCGCAGGTGGCCAAAAACATTCAGTACTTC. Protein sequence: CASSLVGAQVAKNIQYF.

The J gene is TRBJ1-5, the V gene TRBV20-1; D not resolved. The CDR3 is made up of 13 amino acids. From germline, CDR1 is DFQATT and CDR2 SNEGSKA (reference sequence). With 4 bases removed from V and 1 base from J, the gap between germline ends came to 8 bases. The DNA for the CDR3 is TGCAGTGCTAAACGGCAGAGCAATCAGCCCCAGCATTTT. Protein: CSAKRQSNQPQHF.

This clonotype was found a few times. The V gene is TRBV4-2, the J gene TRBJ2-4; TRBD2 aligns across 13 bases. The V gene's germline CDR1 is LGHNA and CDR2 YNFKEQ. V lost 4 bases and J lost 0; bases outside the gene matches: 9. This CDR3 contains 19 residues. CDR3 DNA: TGTGCCAGCAGCCTTCTTACTAGCGGGGGGGCAAAAGCCAAAAACATTCAGTACTTC. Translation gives CASSLLTSGGAKAKNIQYF.

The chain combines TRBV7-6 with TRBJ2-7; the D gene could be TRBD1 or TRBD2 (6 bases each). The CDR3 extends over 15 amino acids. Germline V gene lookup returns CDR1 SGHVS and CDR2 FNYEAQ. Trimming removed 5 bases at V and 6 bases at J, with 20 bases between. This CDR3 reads CASSLQPVRGGEQYF. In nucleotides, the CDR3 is TGTGCCAGCAGCCTCCAGCCCGTCAGGGGAGGCGAGCAGTACTTC.

The CDR3 DNA reads as TGTGCCAGCAGTGACGACGGGGGGAGGTTGGAGCAGTACTTC. Amino acid sequence: CASSDDGGRLEQYF. The chain has TRBV6-2 or TRBV6-3 and TRBJ2-7, with TRBD2 identical over 7 bases. V shed 5 bases, J shed 7 bases, and the junction held 11 bases outside the gene matches. The CDR3 runs 14 residues. Germline CDR1 reads MNHEY; CDR2 reads SVGEGT.

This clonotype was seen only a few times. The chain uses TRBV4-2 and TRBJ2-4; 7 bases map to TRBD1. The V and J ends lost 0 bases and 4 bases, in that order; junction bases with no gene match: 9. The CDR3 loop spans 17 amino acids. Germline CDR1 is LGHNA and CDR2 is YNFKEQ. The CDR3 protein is CASSQESGRQGKNIQYF. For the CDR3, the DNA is TGTGCCAGCAGCCAAGAAAGCGGTAGACAGGGTAAAAACATTCAGTACTTC.